This T cell receptor (beta chain) is from a study of Ad26.COV2.S vaccination and SARS-CoV-2 variants. Study-level points and caveats: Reported post-vaccination CD8+ and CD4+ T cell responses to spike showed substantial breadth. Measures of TCR breadth and depth may have fallen short of total T cell responses.

As regards this clone: As yet, its antigen is unknown.

Treatment here: approximately 18 received Ad26.COV2.S at low or high dose, single or two shots; about five received placebo; per-sample allocation not given. Sampling was done on day 63 after the first vaccine or placebo injection. Boston supplied an adult donor aged 18-55 years. The protocol was immunoSEQ multiplex PCR, while the TCRdb copy is restricted to in-frame clones and leaves out a portion. The sample lists about 350,000 clones; 88% were seen once. Source: peripheral blood, taken in a trial of Ad26.COV2.S vaccine versus placebo. The origin of this receptor is a person between 18 and 65 years old who received the Ad26.COV2.S COVID-19 vaccine or a placebo.

CDR3 sequence reads: CASSQVRGTRGANVLTF. As DNA, the CDR3 is TGCGCCAGCAGCCAAGTCCGTGGGACGAGAGGGGCCAACGTCCTGACTTTC. The V and J genes are TRBV4-1 and TRBJ2-6; perhaps D is TRBD1 or TRBD2 (5 bases each). The CDR3 runs 17 residues. The V and J ends lost 1 base and 4 bases respectively, with 14 bases between them. Germline assignment: CDR1 MGHRA and CDR2 YSYEKL.